This T cell receptor (beta chain) was recovered during a study of human T cells and chemical hapten exposure. Study at large: Each patch test put 0.01% DPC on the upper back, and results were read at 6 days.

The time point: patch test 3, about 24 weeks after DPC sensitization. Treatment described: therapeutic diphenylcyclopropenone sensitization with weekly scalp DPC. Patch tests were applied only after blood draws. Those who donated were patients with alopecia, 18 to 70 years of age, and suitable for DPC. TCRdb called the RACE reads again in MiXCR, with one record for every CDR3 protein. The sample lists some 97,000 distinct CDR3 sequences, roughly 27% occurring once. As for this clonotype: Its antigen is undetermined.

CDR3 length equals 15 residues. V gave up 3 bases and J gave up 3 bases; unmatched junction bases: 7. From germline, CDR1 is MDHEN and CDR2 SYDVKM. Study results and limitations: Versus controls, expanded TCRs had significantly more large CDR3 similarity clusters.

The material was whole blood, obtained in connection with sensitization to the hapten diphenylcyclopropenone (DPC). This TCR came from a man aged 40-55 years with alopecia areata. Some clones in this sample may be carry-over from other donors' samples. The V gene is TRBV28, the J gene TRBJ2-7; 8 nucleotides match TRBD1. CDR3 sequence (DNA): TGTGCCAGCAGTTTTGTGGACAGGGTATACTACGAGCAGTACTTC. Amino acids: CASSFVDRVYYEQYF.